Below are 20 T cell receptor beta chains sequenced from a single sample in a study of HIV-infected patients and healthy controls. Reverse transcription used 450 to 650 ng RNA and constant-region primers for alpha and beta. Separate chain-specific third strand synthesis with multiplexing indices produced the alpha and beta libraries. TCRdb used MiXCR to reprocess the 5' RACE reads, holding one entry per CDR3 protein. The repertoire holds about 5,500 distinct CDR3 sequences, with about 8.2% as singletons. All unsorted peripheral T cells were captured because whole blood was used without fractionation. Sample: blood, taken before antiretroviral therapy. The receptor source for this set is an adult with HIV infection.

By sample fraction, this clonotype is medium-sized. The chain joins TRBV25-1 to TRBJ2-3, with D possibly matching TRBD1 (5 bases). CDR3 length: 15 amino acids. V was shortened by 2 bases and J by 3 bases, with 12 bases between the two germline ends. Germline V gives CDR1 MGHDK, CDR2 SYGVNS. CDR3 DNA: TGTGCCAGCAGTGAAATTGGCAGGGCAACAGATACGCAGTATTTT. Protein product: CASSEIGRATDTQYF.

This chain connects TRBV19 to TRBJ2-1; D might be TRBD1 (6 bases). CDR3 length: 12 residues. Trimming removed 8 bases from V and 5 bases from J, with 10 bases in between. Germline CDR1 LNHDA, CDR2 SQIVND (reference sequence). CDR3 sequence reads: CASGTFHNEQFF. The CDR3 DNA is TGTGCCAGTGGGACATTCCACAATGAGCAGTTCTTC.

This clonotype was found many times. V usage is TRBV5-8 and J usage is TRBJ2-5, with 8 bases fitting TRBD2. V was pared by 0 bases and J by 1 base, with 5 bases of the junction left unmatched. Germline CDR1 is SGHTS and CDR2 is YDEGEE. CDR3 length: 16 residues. DNA for the CDR3: TGTGCCAGCAGCTTGGTTCGGGGGGGTGGCCAAGAGACCCAGTACTTC. It translates to CASSLVRGGGQETQYF.

There are a few counts of this clonotype. The chain carries TRBV3-1 and TRBJ2-1; D gene uncertain. V lost 3 bases, J lost 7 bases, and 7 bases lay in between. CDR3 length: 12 amino acids. Germline CDR1 and CDR2: LGHDT and YNNKEL (reference sequence). CDR3 nucleotides: TGTGCCAGCAGCCAGGTCAAAAATGAGCAGTTCTTC. Translated: CASSQVKNEQFF.

This clonotype is labeled medium-sized. The CDR3 protein is CASSQEGQGETQYF. CDR3 coding DNA: TGTGCCAGCAGCCAAGAAGGACAGGGGGAGACCCAGTACTTC. The chain is built from TRBV4-2 and TRBJ2-5; 9 nucleotides agree with TRBD1. J lost 5 bases, V lost 0 bases, and 1 base had no gene match. The CDR3 length is 14 residues. CDR1 and CDR2 (germline): LGHNA, YNFKEQ.

This clonotype is categorized as medium-sized. This rearrangement joins TRBV11-2 to TRBJ1-5; tentatively, D is TRBD1 (6 bases). The germline V and J ends were trimmed by 4 bases and 3 bases, with 10 bases remaining between them. The CDR3 length is 14 residues. Germline assignment: CDR1 SGHAT and CDR2 FQNNGV. The chain's CDR3 is CASSSGQNNQPQHF. Here the CDR3 DNA reads TGTGCCAGCAGCTCAGGACAGAACAATCAGCCCCAGCATTTT.

In this sample, this clonotype is medium-sized. The V and J genes are TRBV5-5 and TRBJ2-2; TRBD2 agrees at 9 bases. The ends lost 4 bases at V and 7 bases at J; junction bases unmatched: 8. Per germline, CDR1 SGHKS and CDR2 YYEKEE (reference sequence). The CDR3 spans 15 residues. In DNA form, the CDR3 reads TGTGCCAGCAGCCAAGTTAGCGGGAGAGGCGGGGAGCTGTTTTTT. This encodes CASSQVSGRGGELFF.

This chain uses TRBV20-1 with TRBJ2-1; 8 positions agree with TRBD1. CDR3 length equals 12 residues. CDR1 and CDR2 from the germline V gene are DFQATT and SNEGSKA (reference sequence). With V trimmed by 1 base and J by 15 bases, 8 bases remained unmatched. Here the CDR3 DNA reads TGCAGTGCTAGAGCATCAGGGGGCGTTTTGTTCTTC. It translates to CSARASGGVLFF.

In its sample, this clonotype ranks as medium-sized. The chain carries TRBV7-2 and TRBJ1-1; D is possibly TRBD1 (6 bases). The CDR3 runs 13 residues. Deletions cut 1 base from V and 3 bases from J, with 6 bases between. CDR1 SGHTA and CDR2 FQGNSA come from the germline V gene. The chain's CDR3 is CASSLDRDTEAFF. The CDR3 DNA follows: TGTGCCAGCAGCTTAGACAGGGACACTGAAGCTTTCTTT.

Sample share makes this clonotype medium-sized (0.01 to 0.1%). The genes are TRBV11-2 and TRBJ2-5; TRBD1 matches 9 bases. CDR1 is SGHAT, CDR2 FQNNGV, per germline. With V trimmed by 5 bases and J by 5 bases, 6 bases remained unmatched. The CDR3 length is 14 residues. The CDR3 reads CASSRTGVGETQYF. The CDR3 DNA sequence: TGTGCCAGCAGCCGGACAGGGGTCGGGGAGACCCAGTACTTC. Complete variable domain (other parts from reference TRBV11-2 and TRBJ2-5): EAGVAQSPRYKIIEKRQSVAFWCNPISGHATLYWYQQILGQGPKLLIQFQNNGVVDDSQLPKDRFSAERLKGVDSTLKIQPAKLEDSAVYLCASSRTGVGETQYFGPGTRLLVL.

In this sample, this clonotype is medium-sized. The V gene is TRBV5-1, the J gene TRBJ2-7; the D call may be TRBD1 or TRBD2 (5 bases each). The germline V gene has CDR1 SGHRS and CDR2 YFSETQ. Trimming pared 0 bases from V and 1 base from J, leaving 11 bases between. The length of the CDR3 is 15 residues. The CDR3 is CASSLVPGPSYEQYF. CDR3 nucleotides: TGCGCCAGCAGCTTGGTGCCGGGACCTTCCTACGAGCAGTACTTC.

This clonotype is medium-sized within its sample. The chain recombines TRBV12-3 or TRBV12-4 with TRBJ1-1; perhaps TRBD1 as D (5 bases). CDR3 length: 15 residues. V shed 6 bases and J shed 1 base, with 15 bases lying between them. The CDR3 DNA sequence: TGTGCCAGCAGACGACAGACCTCGGAGAACACTGAAGCTTTCTTT. Translated: CASRRQTSENTEAFF.

The rearrangement uses TRBV6-1 and TRBJ2-7; tentative D call: TRBD1 (5 bases). The V gene's germline CDR1 is MNHNS and CDR2 SASEGT. V lost 4 bases and J 3 bases, leaving 16 bases between the germline ends. The CDR3 loop spans 15 amino acids. CDR3 in amino acids: CASSGNRLRIYEQYF. The CDR3 bases are TGTGCCAGCAGTGGTAACAGGTTACGGATCTACGAGCAGTACTTC.

The V call is TRBV20-1, the J call TRBJ2-3; 8 nucleotides line up with TRBD2. CDR3 length: 16 residues. V dropped 4 bases and J dropped 2; count of bases not matched to a gene: 11. Germline lookup yields CDR1 DFQATT and CDR2 SNEGSKA (reference sequence). The CDR3 nucleotides read TGCAGTGCTAACCGACCAACTAGCGGAGACACAGATACGCAGTATTTT. It is translated as CSANRPTSGDTDTQYF.

This clonotype is medium-sized within its sample. The J gene is TRBJ2-5, the V gene TRBV7-9; D not certain. CDR3 length: 13 residues. V was clipped by 6 bases and J by 4 bases, with 12 bases between them. The germline gives CDR1 SEHNR, CDR2 FQNEAQ (reference sequence). CDR3 DNA: TGTGCCAGCAGTCTTACGCAGGCAGAGACCCAGTACTTC. Translating it yields CASSLTQAETQYF.

This clonotype was found many times. This sequence joins TRBV12-3 or TRBV12-4 and TRBJ2-1; D might be TRBD2 (6 bases). Trimming stripped 7 bases from V and 0 bases from J, with 13 bases between. There are 15 residues in the CDR3. The CDR3: CASTGTAYSYNEQFF. The CDR3 nucleotides read TGTGCCAGCACCGGGACTGCCTACTCCTACAATGAGCAGTTCTTC.

This clonotype is medium-sized. The chain combines TRBV3-1 with TRBJ2-2, with no clear D. V lost 3 bases and J lost 0, with 2 bases in between. The CDR3 has 13 residues. Germline CDR1 LGHDT, CDR2 YNNKEL (reference sequence). The CDR3 sequence: CASSQANTGELFF. In DNA form, the CDR3 reads TGTGCCAGCAGCCAGGCGAACACCGGGGAGCTGTTTTTT. Using reference TRBV3-1 and TRBJ2-2 for the parts outside the CDR3, the full variable domain is DTAVSQTPKYLVTQMGNDKSIKCEQNLGHDTMYWYKQDSKKFLKIMFSYNNKELIINETVPNRFSPKSPDKAHLNLHINSLELGDSAVYFCASSQANTGELFFGEGSRLTVL.

The genes are TRBV30 and TRBJ2-2; D not resolved. Germline CDR1 and CDR2: GTSNPN and SVGIG (reference sequence). Trimming stripped 2 bases from V and 4 bases from J, with 8 bases between. CDR3 length: 13 residues. CDR3 nucleotide sequence: TGTGCCTGGAGTAAGCTAGTCACCGGGGAGCTGTTTTTT. This translates into CAWSKLVTGELFF.

The rearrangement links TRBV9 to TRBJ2-3; 7 bases are a match to TRBD2. CDR1 and CDR2 (germline): SGDLS, YYNGEE. The CDR3 runs 12 residues. The J segment lost 14 bases and the V segment lost 0 bases, leaving 6 bases of the junction unmatched. The CDR3 is CASSVVAGERYF. The DNA of the CDR3 is TGTGCCAGCAGCGTAGTTGCGGGAGAACGGTATTTT.

This clonotype was counted at least ten times. The chain recombines TRBV19 with TRBJ2-7; a weak D match, TRBD2 (6 bases). Germline V gives CDR1 LNHDA, CDR2 SQIVND (reference sequence). The CDR3 is 14 amino acids. Trimming shortened V by 4 bases and J by 2 bases, and 12 bases separated the two germline ends. CDR3 sequence: CASSTGVGTYEQYF. CDR3 nucleotides: TGTGCCAGTAGTACGGGAGTTGGGACCTACGAGCAGTACTTC. Full variable domain (rest looked up from reference TRBV19 and TRBJ2-7): DGGITQSPKYLFRKEGQNVTLSCEQNLNHDAMYWYRQDPGQGLRLIYYSQIVNDFQKGDIAEGYSVSREKKESFPLTVTSAQKNPTAFYLCASSTGVGTYEQYFGPGTRLTVT.